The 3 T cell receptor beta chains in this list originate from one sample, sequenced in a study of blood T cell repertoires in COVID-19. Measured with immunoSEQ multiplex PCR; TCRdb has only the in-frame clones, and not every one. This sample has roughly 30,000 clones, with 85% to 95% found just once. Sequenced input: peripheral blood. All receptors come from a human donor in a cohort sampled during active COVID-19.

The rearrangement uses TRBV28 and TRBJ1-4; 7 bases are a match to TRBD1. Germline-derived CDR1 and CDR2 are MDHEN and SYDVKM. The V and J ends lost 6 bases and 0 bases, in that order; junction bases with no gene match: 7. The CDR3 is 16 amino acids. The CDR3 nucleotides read TGTGCCAGCAGCCTAACAGGGGAGTCAACTAATGAAAAACTGTTTTTT. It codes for CASSLTGESTNEKLFF.

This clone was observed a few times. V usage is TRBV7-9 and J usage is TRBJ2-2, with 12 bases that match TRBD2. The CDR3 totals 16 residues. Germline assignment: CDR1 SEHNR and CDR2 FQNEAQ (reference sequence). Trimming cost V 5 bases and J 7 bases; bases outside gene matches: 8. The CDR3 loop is CASSPGLAGILGELFF. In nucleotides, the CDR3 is TGTGCCAGCAGCCCGGGACTAGCGGGCATCCTCGGGGAGCTGTTTTTT.

The CDR3 sequence is CASSQNLPDGTVKGARYGYTF. The CDR3 nucleotides read TGTGCCAGCAGCCAAAATTTGCCTGACGGAACTGTGAAGGGGGCCCGCTATGGCTACACCTTC. The chain has TRBV6-6 and TRBJ1-2, with 7 positions matching TRBD1. The CDR3 length is 21 residues. J gave up 4 bases and V 6 bases, and 29 bases lay outside the gene matches. Germline V gene data show CDR1 as MNHNY and CDR2 as SVGAGI (reference sequence).